Each of the 17 T cell receptor beta chains below was sequenced from the same sample in a study of cytomegalovirus exposure and HLA in healthy donors (dated by TCRdb to the late 2010s). Libraries were constructed by the immunoSEQ multiplex PCR assay. For the multiplex PCR, a mixture combining 60 forward primers for TCR Vbeta segments and 13 reverse primers for TCR Jbeta segments was used. TCRdb mirrors the immuneACCESS table, restricted to in-frame sequences. Some clones are absent from its copies; in checked studies, under half trace to an unresolved V gene, and the reason for the others is unknown. The sample records about 190,000 clones, 80% to 85% of which are singletons. The ten largest make up about 1.7% of the sample. Material for sequencing was PBMCs. The origin of the receptors is a woman aged 18-30 years in good health and CMV-seronegative.

The chain joins TRBV7-2 to TRBJ1-2; 9 positions match TRBD1. Trimming cost V 2 bases and J 2 bases; bases outside gene matches: 3. From germline, CDR1 is SGHTA and CDR2 FQGNSA. This CDR3 contains 15 residues. Here the CDR3 DNA reads TGTGCCAGCAGCTTATTCGGACAGGGGAACTATGGCTACACCTTC. Its protein is CASSLFGQGNYGYTF.

The gene calls are TRBV27 and TRBJ2-1; D unclear. V lost 6 bases, J lost 6 bases, and 12 bases lay in between. Germline CDR1 MNHEY, CDR2 SMNVEV (reference sequence). This CDR3 has 13 amino acids. CDR3 DNA sequence: TGTGCCAGCAGCCGCAGGATAGGCAATGAGCAGTTCTTC. This encodes CASSRRIGNEQFF.

As for this clone: This specimen includes other DNA sequences encoding the same CDR3. V and J are TRBV29-1 and TRBJ2-5, with TRBD1 matching over 9 bases. CDR3 size: 14 residues. With V trimmed by 6 bases and J by 7 bases, 12 bases remained unmatched. Germline-derived CDR1 and CDR2 are SQVTM and ANQGSEA. This CDR3 is CSVNIPDRGLTQYF. DNA for the CDR3: TGCAGCGTGAACATACCGGACAGGGGCTTGACCCAGTACTTC.

The chain employs TRBV9 and TRBJ1-4, with 10 nucleotides matching TRBD1. V gave up 4 bases and J gave up 8 bases; unmatched junction bases: 8. The CDR3 sequence is 15 residues long. Germline V CDR1 and CDR2: SGDLS, YYNGEE. CDR3 amino acids: CASSPRTGGVEKLFF. As DNA, the CDR3 is TGTGCCAGCAGCCCGCGGACAGGGGGAGTAGAAAAACTGTTTTTT.

The rearrangement joins TRBV9 to TRBJ2-2; TRBD2 might be the D (6 bases). CDR1 is SGDLS and CDR2 is YYNGEE in the germline V gene. The CDR3 is made up of 16 amino acids. V gave up 3 bases and J gave up 3 bases, with 15 bases separating them. In DNA form, the CDR3 reads TGTGCCAGCAGCGCGGACGGGGGAAGATACACCGGGGAGCTGTTTTTT. It specifies CASSADGGRYTGELFF.

V and J are TRBV7-2 and TRBJ1-2; D might be TRBD1 (5 bases). This CDR3 has 13 residues. The V gene lost 5 bases and the J gene lost 2 bases, with 9 bases spanning the gap. Germline CDR1 reads SGHTA; CDR2 reads FQGNSA. The CDR3 nucleotides are TGTGCCAGCAGCCGAAGGGGAAACTATGGCTACACCTTC. Residues: CASSRRGNYGYTF.

The chain employs TRBV28 and TRBJ1-2; 9 bases fit TRBD1. This CDR3 has 14 amino acids. Germline V gene data show CDR1 as MDHEN and CDR2 as SYDVKM. Trimming took 2 bases from V and 5 from J; bases not matched to a gene: 3. CDR3 DNA: TGTGCCAGCAGTTTAAACAGGGGGCTTTATGGCTACACCTTC. As protein: CASSLNRGLYGYTF.

The CDR3 here is CASSEIINEKLFF. Here the CDR3 DNA reads TGCGCCAGCAGTGAAATAATTAATGAAAAACTGTTTTTT. The chain carries TRBV10-2 and TRBJ1-4, with D uncertain. This CDR3 is built from 13 residues. Trimming left V 3 bases short and J 4 bases short, with 6 bases between. From germline, CDR1 is WSHSY and CDR2 SAAADI.

The CDR3 is CASSITRLGGETQYF. The CDR3 DNA follows: TGCGCCAGCAGCATAACCCGTTTAGGAGGGGAGACCCAGTACTTC. The chain recombines TRBV5-1 with TRBJ2-5; perhaps TRBD2 as D (6 bases). In germline, CDR1 is SGHRS, CDR2 YFSETQ. Trimming left V 4 bases short and J 5 bases short, with 18 bases between. The CDR3 loop spans 15 amino acids.

In DNA form, the CDR3 reads TGTGCCAGCAGTTTACGGCGGGTGGCCCAGTATTTT. Its translation: CASSLRRVAQYF. This rearrangement joins TRBV28 to TRBJ2-3; D might be TRBD2 (5 bases). CDR3 length: 12 residues. V lost 2 bases to trimming and J lost 12 bases, with 12 bases between them. Germline CDR1 and CDR2: MDHEN and SYDVKM.

In nucleotides, the CDR3 is TGTGCCAGCAGCTTTGGCGCGGGGATAGTGTCCTACGAGCAGTACTTC. Translated, it gives CASSFGAGIVSYEQYF. The gene calls are TRBV11-2 and TRBJ2-7; the D gene is possibly TRBD2 (6 bases). Germline V gene data show CDR1 as SGHAT and CDR2 as FQNNGV. The V and J ends lost 3 bases and 1 base respectively, with 16 bases between them. The CDR3 sequence is 16 residues long.

This clone was seen just once. The chain has TRBV21-1 and TRBJ2-3; the DNA was not compared with TRBD2, the D call given in the table. TRBV21-1 is a pseudogene locus. This CDR3 has 16 amino acids. The CDR3 nucleotides are TGTGCCAGCAGCAAAGTGCCTAGCGGTTTCACAGATACGCAGTATTTT. Translated: CASSKVPSGFTDTQYF.

This chain's CDR3 is CASSSPRDFTSYNEQFF. For the CDR3, the DNA is TGTGCCAGCAGCTCCCCCCGGGACTTCACCTCCTACAATGAGCAGTTCTTC. The rearrangement joins TRBV7-2 to TRBJ2-1; D might be TRBD2 (6 bases). The CDR3 consists of 17 residues. V was cut by 4 bases and J by 0 bases, with 16 bases left in between. CDR1 is SGHTA, CDR2 FQGNSA, per germline.

The chain couples TRBV7-9 to TRBJ2-7; 8 bases agree with TRBD2. The germline V gene has CDR1 SEHNR and CDR2 FQNEAQ (reference sequence). Trimming removed 4 bases from V and 3 bases from J; junction bases left unmatched: 2. The length of the CDR3 is 13 residues. CDR3 sequence (DNA): TGTGCCAGCAGCTCCGGGGGGGGCTACGAGCAGTACTTC. It yields the protein CASSSGGGYEQYF.

This clone was seen once. The chain combines TRBV28 with TRBJ2-5; D ambiguous. Germline V gene sequence: CDR1 MDHEN, CDR2 SYDVKM. The V gene lost 5 bases and the J gene lost 5 bases, with 15 bases spanning the gap. CDR3 length: 14 amino acids. CDR3 sequence reads: CASSRAGEWETQYF. CDR3 coding DNA: TGTGCCAGCAGTCGCGCAGGTGAATGGGAGACCCAGTACTTC.

The DNA of the CDR3 is TGTGCCAGCAGCGGAGAGGGCTACCTCGCCCAGTACTTC. Protein sequence: CASSGEGYLAQYF. The chain joins TRBV7-8 to TRBJ2-5, with D possibly being TRBD2 (5 bases). Germline V gene data show CDR1 as SGHVS and CDR2 as FQNEAQ. Trimming removed 5 bases from V and 9 bases from J, with 16 bases in between. The CDR3 loop spans 13 amino acids.

The CDR3 DNA sequence: TGTGCCAGTAGTATTTCAACAGGGAGCATTCCCCAGCATTTT. This sequence encodes CASSISTGSIPQHF. The V gene is TRBV19, the J gene TRBJ1-5, with a possible D match to TRBD1 (6 bases). The V gene lost 3 bases and the J gene lost 10 bases, with 16 bases spanning the gap. Germline V gene lookup returns CDR1 LNHDA and CDR2 SQIVND (reference sequence). The CDR3 is made up of 14 amino acids.